The sequence of this TCR beta chain was determined in a study of vaccination and CD4 T cells after COVID-19. Background on the study: Everyone enrolled got two doses of BNT162b2 or mRNA-1273 vaccine. The peptides that stimulated the cells were overlapping spike peptides from SARS-CoV-2, HCoV-NL63, HCoV-OC43 and HCoV-229E.

As to time point: late sampling 161 to 241 days after vaccination in a few convalescent patients. The sample's treatment: approximately nine-day PBMC culture with coronavirus spike peptide pools or control peptides (ViraFEST assay). The Oncomine TCR Beta short-read assay sequenced DNA from cultured CD4+ T cells. TCRdb reprocessed the PCR reads with MiXCR, giving one entry per CDR3 protein. The sample records 15,000 to 20,000 distinct CDR3 sequences, about 52% being singletons. About this clonotype: The antigen remains undetermined.

V lost 5 bases, J lost 6 bases, and 21 bases lay in between. This CDR3 is built from 16 residues. Germline V gene sequence: CDR1 SGHTA, CDR2 FQGNSA. The clonotype comes from a human donor who had recovered from COVID-19. The starting material was CD4+ T cells from blood, cultured in vitro, obtained about 7 months after SARS-CoV-2 vaccination. J is TRBJ2-3 and V is TRBV7-2; a weak D match, TRBD2 (6 bases). Here the CDR3 reads CASSPPGSGRWDTQYF. The DNA of the CDR3 is TGTGCCAGCAGCCCCCCCGGGTCGGGGAGGTGGGATACGCAGTATTTT.